This entry lists 24 T cell receptor beta chains sequenced from one sample in a study of blood T cell repertoires in COVID-19. Measured with immunoSEQ multiplex PCR; TCRdb has only the in-frame clones, and not every one. Of about 190,000 clones listed, 85% to 90% are singletons. The sequenced sample was peripheral blood. The origin of the receptors is a man aged 45-65 years with acute or convalescent COVID-19.

This chain connects TRBV7-9 to TRBJ2-7; D unclear. Looked up from germline, CDR1 is SEHNR and CDR2 is FQNEAQ (reference sequence). Deletions cut 2 bases from V and 5 bases from J, with 10 bases between. CDR3 length: 13 amino acids. This CDR3 reads CASSLSAGDEQYF. The DNA for the CDR3 is TGTGCCAGCAGCTTATCGGCCGGAGACGAGCAGTACTTC.

The J gene is TRBJ2-3, the V gene TRBV19, with D maybe TRBD1 (5 bases). V was clipped by 7 bases and J by 2 bases, with 13 bases between them. Germline CDR1 LNHDA, CDR2 SQIVND (reference sequence). The CDR3 is made up of 14 amino acids. This CDR3 is CASKVGRYTDTQYF. In DNA, the CDR3 is TGTGCCAGTAAGGTGGGGCGATACACAGATACGCAGTATTTT.

This chain uses TRBV5-1 with TRBJ2-1, with D possibly TRBD2 on 5 matching bases. Germline V lookup: CDR1 SGHRS, CDR2 YFSETQ. CDR3 length equals 17 residues. V was pared by 4 bases and J by 0 bases, with 17 bases between. CDR3 amino acids: CASSRFQADNSYNEQFF. CDR3 nucleotide sequence: TGCGCCAGCAGCCGATTCCAAGCGGATAACTCCTACAATGAGCAGTTCTTC.

This clone was recorded once. The V gene is TRBV19, the J gene TRBJ1-5; tentative D call: TRBD1 (6 bases). Trimming removed 6 bases at V and 1 base at J, with 16 bases between. The CDR3 totals 16 residues. Germline V lookup: CDR1 LNHDA, CDR2 SQIVND (reference sequence). CDR3 residues: CASRGQQGGSNQPQHF. The CDR3 DNA is TGTGCCAGTAGGGGTCAACAGGGTGGGAGCAATCAGCCCCAGCATTTT.

The chain joins TRBV6-2 or TRBV6-3 to TRBJ1-1; D unresolved. CDR1 MNHEY and CDR2 SVGEGT come from the germline V gene. V gave up 2 bases and J gave up 0 bases, with 7 bases separating them. This CDR3 region has 14 residues. CDR3 region: CASSYGLMNTEAFF. CDR3 bases: TGTGCCAGCAGTTACGGACTCATGAACACTGAAGCTTTCTTT.

The genes are TRBV7-8 and TRBJ2-2; TRBD2 aligns across 8 bases. The CDR3 has 18 residues. V was pared by 1 base and J by 9 bases, with 16 bases of the junction left unmatched. Germline V gene lookup returns CDR1 SGHVS and CDR2 FQNEAQ. CDR3 sequence (DNA): TGTGCCAGCAGCTTAGTAGGGAGCGGACTAGCTGGTGGGCGGGAGCTGTTTTTT. It codes for CASSLVGSGLAGGRELFF. Together with reference TRBV7-8 and TRBJ2-2, the CDR3 gives the full variable domain: GAGVSQSPRYKVAKRGQDVALRCDPISGHVSLFWYQQALGQGPEFLTYFQNEAQLDKSGLPSDRFFAERPEGSVSTLKIQRTQQEDSAVYLCASSLVGSGLAGGRELFFGEGSRLTVL.

The chain joins TRBV15 to TRBJ1-5; tentatively, D is TRBD1 (6 bases). V lost 4 bases, J lost 3 bases, and 13 bases lay in between. The CDR3 runs to 15 residues. Germline-derived CDR1 and CDR2 are LNHNV and YYDKDF (reference sequence). This chain's CDR3 is CATSTFRTDNQPQHF. The CDR3 bases are TGTGCCACCAGCACCTTCAGGACAGACAATCAGCCCCAGCATTTT. The whole variable domain, remainder taken from reference TRBV15 and TRBJ1-5, is DAMVIQNPRYQVTQFGKPVTLSCSQTLNHNVMYWYQQKSSQAPKLLFHYYDKDFNNEADTPDNFQSRRPNTSFCFLDIRSPGLGDTAMYLCATSTFRTDNQPQHFGDGTRLSIL.

The rearrangement uses TRBV29-1 and TRBJ2-7, with TRBD1 matching 10 bases. CDR3 size: 14 residues. Germline V CDR1 and CDR2: SQVTM, ANQGSEA. Trimming at V came to 7 bases and at J to 2 bases, leaving 8 bases not matched to a gene. CDR3 sequence reads: CSGGTGVRTYEQYF. The CDR3 DNA reads as TGCAGCGGGGGGACAGGGGTGAGGACCTACGAGCAGTACTTC.

The chain uses TRBV10-3 and TRBJ2-1, with TRBD2 identical over 12 bases. This CDR3 comprises 16 residues. Germline V lookup: CDR1 ENHRY, CDR2 SYGVKD. V was clipped by 4 bases and J by 4 bases; unmatched bases: 5. The CDR3 bases are TGTGCCATCAGTGGTCGACTAGCGGGGGAGTACAATGAGCAGTTCTTC. This gives the protein CAISGRLAGEYNEQFF.

V is TRBV6-5 and J is TRBJ1-5, with 8 bases identical to TRBD1. J gave up 2 bases and V 6 bases, and 6 bases lay outside the gene matches. CDR1 is MNHEY and CDR2 is SVGAGI in the germline V gene. The CDR3 spans 15 residues. CDR3 region: CASRRKDRGNQPQHF. As DNA, the CDR3 is TGTGCCAGCAGACGAAAGGACAGGGGCAATCAGCCCCAGCATTTT.

The V gene is TRBV12-3 or TRBV12-4, the J gene TRBJ1-5; the D gene is possibly TRBD1 (5 bases). The CDR3 has 13 amino acids. V was clipped by 3 bases and J by 6 bases, with 9 bases between them. The CDR3 nucleotides read TGTGCCAGCAGTTTGGCAGGGATTCAGCCCCAGCATTTT. It specifies CASSLAGIQPQHF.

This chain links TRBV12-5 with TRBJ2-1; D uncertain. The V end was cut by 6 bases, the J end by 4 bases, with 7 bases between. Per germline, CDR1 LGHNT and CDR2 FRNRAP. This CDR3 is 12 amino acids long. The CDR3: CASGLEYNEQFF. The CDR3 region has the DNA TGTGCTAGTGGCCTAGAGTACAATGAGCAGTTCTTC.

This sequence joins TRBV3-1 (or the pseudogene TRBV3-2) and TRBJ2-7; D gene ambiguous. Trimming removed 0 bases from V and 2 bases from J, with 5 bases in between. Germline V gives CDR1 LGHDT, CDR2 YNNKEL (reference sequence). This CDR3 spans 13 amino acids. CDR3 residues: CASSQDHTYEQYF. CDR3 coding DNA: TGTGCCAGCAGCCAAGATCACACCTACGAGCAGTACTTC.

This clone was detected only once. The chain links TRBV15 to TRBJ2-3; a possible D gene is TRBD2 (7 bases). The V gene's germline CDR1 is LNHNV and CDR2 YYDKDF (reference sequence). The CDR3 contains 14 residues. Trimming stripped 4 bases from V and 6 bases from J, with 14 bases between. CDR3 amino acids: CATSKGGGVDTQYF. DNA for the CDR3: TGTGCCACCAGCAAAGGGGGGGGTGTGGATACGCAGTATTTT.

CDR3 sequence (DNA): TGTGCCAGTAGTATTTCGGGCAGGGGAGGCAATCAGCCCCAGCATTTT. As protein: CASSISGRGGNQPQHF. The chain carries TRBV19 and TRBJ1-5; D might be TRBD1 (6 bases). V shed 3 bases and J shed 2 bases, with 14 bases lying between them. The CDR3 sequence is 16 residues long. Germline V gene lookup returns CDR1 LNHDA and CDR2 SQIVND (reference sequence).

This chain uses TRBV7-9 with TRBJ2-3; 7 nucleotides line up with TRBD1. Trimming removed 5 bases from V and 2 bases from J; junction bases left unmatched: 7. The germline CDR1 and CDR2 sequences are SEHNR and FQNEAQ (reference sequence). The CDR3 length is 15 residues. In DNA form, the CDR3 reads TGTGCCAGCAGCACCGGGACAGAGACCACAGATACGCAGTATTTT. Residues: CASSTGTETTDTQYF. Using reference TRBV7-9 and TRBJ2-3 for the parts outside the CDR3, the full variable domain is DTGVSQNPRHKITKRGQNVTFRCDPISEHNRLYWYRQTLGQGPEFLTYFQNEAQLEKSRLLSDRFSAERPKGSFSTLEIQRTEQGDSAMYLCASSTGTETTDTQYFGPGTRLTVL.

The chain carries TRBV6-2 or TRBV6-3 and TRBJ1-4; the D gene is possibly TRBD1 (5 bases). The CDR3 has 15 amino acids. Germline-derived CDR1 and CDR2 are MNHEY and SVGEGT. V was clipped by 2 bases and J by 8 bases, with 15 bases between them. CDR3 DNA sequence: TGTGCCAGCAGTTACAACGGGGGGGTATTGGAAAAACTGTTTTTT. This translates into CASSYNGGVLEKLFF.

V is TRBV6-5 and J is TRBJ1-1, with TRBD1 matching over 12 bases. V was clipped by 6 bases and J by 5 bases; unmatched bases: 4. The CDR3 covers 14 residues. Germline values: CDR1 MNHEY, CDR2 SVGAGI. CDR3 nucleotides: TGTGCCAGCAGCGGGACAGGGGGCAATACTGAAGCTTTCTTT. It yields the protein CASSGTGGNTEAFF.

This sequence joins TRBV6-5 and TRBJ1-1, with TRBD1 as a possible D gene (5 bases). Germline-derived CDR1 and CDR2 are MNHEY and SVGAGI. The CDR3 is 12 amino acids. The V end was cut by 6 bases, the J end by 3 bases, with 8 bases between. The CDR3 DNA sequence: TGTGCCAGCAGAAAGGGGCACACTGAAGCTTTCTTT. Protein: CASRKGHTEAFF.

The chain carries TRBV4-3 and TRBJ1-3; D not resolved. V was pared by 6 bases and J by 4 bases, with 10 bases between. This CDR3 region has 13 residues. Germline V lookup: CDR1 LGHNA, CDR2 YSLEER. The CDR3 DNA follows: TGCGCCAGCAGACCCAGAGGCGGAAACACCATATATTTT. It yields the protein CASRPRGGNTIYF.

J is TRBJ1-1 and V is TRBV12-3 or TRBV12-4, with D possibly matching TRBD1 (5 bases). The CDR3 loop spans 12 amino acids. Trimming removed 3 bases at V and 7 bases at J, with 9 bases between. The chain's CDR3 is CASSLRGFEAFF. DNA of the CDR3: TGTGCCAGCAGTTTGCGGGGGTTTGAAGCTTTCTTT.

V and J are TRBV7-2 and TRBJ2-1; 10 bases fit TRBD1. CDR1 and CDR2 from the germline V gene are SGHTA and FQGNSA. CDR3 length: 15 amino acids. The V segment lost 5 bases and the J segment 3 bases; nucleotides outside the gene matches: 4. The CDR3 DNA sequence: TGTGCCAGCAGCCAAGACAGGGGGCTCTACAATGAGCAGTTCTTC. It codes for CASSQDRGLYNEQFF. Full variable domain (remainder filled in from reference TRBV7-2 and TRBJ2-1): GAGVSQSPSNKVTEKGKDVELRCDPISGHTALYWYRQSLGQGLEFLIYFQGNSAPDKSGLPSDRFSAERTGGSVSTLTIQRTQQEDSAVYLCASSQDRGLYNEQFFGPGTRLTVL.

This chain links TRBV6-6 with TRBJ2-1, with D unresolved. V lost 5 bases and J lost 8, with 19 bases in between. The CDR3 is 15 residues long. Looked up from germline, CDR1 is MNHNY and CDR2 is SVGAGI (reference sequence). The CDR3 here is CASSGSPHLIDEQFF. Written as DNA, the CDR3 is TGTGCCAGCAGTGGCTCGCCCCACCTTATCGATGAGCAGTTCTTC.

The chain joins TRBV10-3 to TRBJ1-2; tentatively, D is TRBD1 (6 bases). Germline CDR1 reads ENHRY; CDR2 reads SYGVKD. The germline V and J ends were trimmed by 3 bases and 0 bases, with 11 bases remaining between them. This CDR3 has 15 residues. This CDR3 is CAISDSRGANYGYTF. The CDR3 DNA reads as TGTGCCATCAGTGACAGCAGGGGAGCTAACTATGGCTACACCTTC.